This T cell receptor (beta chain) comes out of a study of blood T cell repertoires in COVID-19. In the study's own analysis: From reference gene primer amplification, estimates of nucleated cell counts were derived. Data came from immunoSEQ multiplex PCR; TCRdb stores just in-frame clones and leaves some out. Clonal size and the V and J genes are those of that table, whereas D and trimming came from the DNA. Here the sample spans 150,000 to 200,000 clones, 85% being singletons. V dropped 3 bases and J dropped 4 bases, with 9 bases sitting between them. The germline gives CDR1 GTSNPN, CDR2 SVGIG (reference sequence). This CDR3 has 12 residues.

The sample comprised peripheral blood. The gene calls are TRBV30 and TRBJ1-1; D gene uncertain. The receptor comes from a human donor with acute or convalescent COVID-19. The donor label of this sample is uncertain. The chain's CDR3 is CAWRGGSTEAFF. As DNA, the CDR3 is TGTGCCTGGAGGGGAGGGAGCACTGAAGCTTTCTTT.